Many counts were recorded for the clone carrying this T cell receptor beta chain. Its target is not known. V lost 3 bases, J lost 4 bases, and 12 bases stayed unmatched. The CDR3 runs to 17 residues. Germline assignment: CDR1 DFQATT and CDR2 SNEGSKA (reference sequence). The sample originates from a study of T-cell reconstitution after alpha-beta-depleted transplantation in children. Study-wide results and limits: Recipient T cells and thymic progenitors that survived gave rise to the high TCRbeta diversity observed at day 60 in some patients. The authors attributed T-cell counts and diversity one year after transplant mostly to newly produced T cells.

Preparation of the TCRbeta library was carried out with unique molecular identifiers. One entry per CDR3 protein results from TCRdb running MiXCR on the PCR reads. The sample has roughly 200,000 distinct CDR3 sequences, around 9.9% seen once; the top ten hold 25% to 30%. This clonotype was sampled from a child under three years old with acute myeloid leukemia, due to receive a stem cell transplant. The genes are TRBV20-1 and TRBJ2-1; 10 bases line up with TRBD2. Specimen: PBMCs, collected before TCRalphabeta/CD19-depleted stem cell transplant. CDR3 sequence (DNA): TGCAGTGCTAGTTCGACCTTTAGCGGGAGGTATTACAATGAGCAGTTCTTC. Translating it yields CSASSTFSGRYYNEQFF.